This T cell receptor beta chain was obtained from a study of blood T cell repertoires in COVID-19. Study context: There were acute and convalescent COVID-19 samples, and they came from the United States, Italy and Spain.

The Seattle site enrolled patients during active infection and followed them longitudinally. Germline V gene sequence: CDR1 SGHTS, CDR2 YDEGEE. V was trimmed by 1 base and J by 0 bases, leaving 10 bases between them. The CDR3 is made up of 15 amino acids. Authors' methods: For nucleated cells, counts were estimated from reference gene primer amplification. Clones were read by immunoSEQ multiplex PCR, and TCRdb kept only the in-frame ones, dropping some. V, J and clone size reflect that table, while D and trimming were determined from the DNA. The repertoire holds 350,000 or so clones, with around nine tenths as singletons.

The sample taken for sequencing was peripheral blood. The origin of this receptor is a woman aged 55-69 years with COVID-19, enrolled during active disease. J is TRBJ1-1 and V is TRBV5-8; D is uncertain. The CDR3 DNA reads as TGTGCCAGCAGCTTGTTACCAGGCCTGAACACTGAAGCTTTCTTT. Protein product: CASSLLPGLNTEAFF.